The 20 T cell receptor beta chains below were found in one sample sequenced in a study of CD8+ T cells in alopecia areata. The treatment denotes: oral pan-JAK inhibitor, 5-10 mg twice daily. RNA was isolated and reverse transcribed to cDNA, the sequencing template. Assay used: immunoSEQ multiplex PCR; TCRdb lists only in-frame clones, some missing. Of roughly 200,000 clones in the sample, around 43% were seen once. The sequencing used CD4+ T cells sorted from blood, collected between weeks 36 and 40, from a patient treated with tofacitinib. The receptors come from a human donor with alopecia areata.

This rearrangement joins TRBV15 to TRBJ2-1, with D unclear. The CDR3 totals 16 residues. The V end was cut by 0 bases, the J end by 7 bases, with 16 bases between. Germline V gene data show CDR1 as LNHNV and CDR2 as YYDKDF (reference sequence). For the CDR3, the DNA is TGTGCCACCAGCAGAGATCCCTTCTCCTCTACAAATGAGCAGTTCTTC. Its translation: CATSRDPFSSTNEQFF.

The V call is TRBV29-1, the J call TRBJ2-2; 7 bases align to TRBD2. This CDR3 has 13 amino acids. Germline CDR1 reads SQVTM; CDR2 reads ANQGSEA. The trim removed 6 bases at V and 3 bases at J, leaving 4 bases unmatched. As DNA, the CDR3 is TGCAGCGTGGCGGGAGTGGACACCGGGGAGCTGTTTTTT. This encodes CSVAGVDTGELFF.

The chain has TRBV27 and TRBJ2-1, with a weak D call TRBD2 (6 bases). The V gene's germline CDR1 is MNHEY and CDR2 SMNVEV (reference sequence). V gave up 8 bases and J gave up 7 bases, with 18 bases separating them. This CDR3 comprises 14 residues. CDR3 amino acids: CASSRQLAGNEQFF. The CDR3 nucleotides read TGTGCCAGCTCTCGGCAGCTGGCGGGGAATGAGCAGTTCTTC.

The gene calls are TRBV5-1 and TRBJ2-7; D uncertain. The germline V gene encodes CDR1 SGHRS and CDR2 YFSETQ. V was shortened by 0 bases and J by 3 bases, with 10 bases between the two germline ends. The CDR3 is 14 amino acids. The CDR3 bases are TGCGCCAGCAGCTTGGCCCTTGGGGACTACGAGCAGTACTTC. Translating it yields CASSLALGDYEQYF.

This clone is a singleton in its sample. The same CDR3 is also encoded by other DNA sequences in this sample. CDR3 nucleotide sequence: TGTGCCAGCAGTGTACAGGGTTATGGCTACACCTTC. Amino acids: CASSVQGYGYTF. The chain is built from TRBV6-5 and TRBJ1-2, with D perhaps matching TRBD1 (6 bases). Germline V gives CDR1 MNHEY, CDR2 SVGAGI. V was cut by 5 bases and J by 5 bases, with 9 bases left in between. This CDR3 comprises 12 residues.

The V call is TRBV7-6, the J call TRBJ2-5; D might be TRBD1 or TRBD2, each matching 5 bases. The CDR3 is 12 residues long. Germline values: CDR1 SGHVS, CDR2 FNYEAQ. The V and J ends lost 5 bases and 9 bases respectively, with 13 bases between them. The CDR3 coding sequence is TGTGCCAGCAGCCCGGGCAGGGAGTCCCAGTACTTC. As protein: CASSPGRESQYF.

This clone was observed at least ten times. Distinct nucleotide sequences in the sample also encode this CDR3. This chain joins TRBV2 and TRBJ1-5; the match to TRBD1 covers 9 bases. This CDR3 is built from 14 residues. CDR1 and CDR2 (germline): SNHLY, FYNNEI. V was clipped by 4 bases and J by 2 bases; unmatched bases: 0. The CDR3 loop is CASSGTGGNQPQHF. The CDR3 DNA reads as TGTGCCAGCAGTGGGACAGGGGGCAATCAGCCCCAGCATTTT.

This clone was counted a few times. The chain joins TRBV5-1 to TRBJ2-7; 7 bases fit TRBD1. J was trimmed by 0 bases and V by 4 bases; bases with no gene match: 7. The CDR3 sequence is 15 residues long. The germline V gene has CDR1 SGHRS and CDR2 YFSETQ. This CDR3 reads CASSPGQTSSYEQYF. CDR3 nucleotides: TGCGCCAGCAGCCCGGGACAGACCAGCTCCTACGAGCAGTACTTC.

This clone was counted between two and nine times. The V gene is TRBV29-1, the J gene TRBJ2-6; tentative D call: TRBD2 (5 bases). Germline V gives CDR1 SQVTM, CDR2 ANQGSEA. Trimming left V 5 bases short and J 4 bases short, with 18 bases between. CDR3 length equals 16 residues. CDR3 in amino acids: CSVPRTGTGGANVLTF. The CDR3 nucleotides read TGCAGCGTTCCCAGGACTGGTACGGGCGGGGCCAACGTCCTGACTTTC.

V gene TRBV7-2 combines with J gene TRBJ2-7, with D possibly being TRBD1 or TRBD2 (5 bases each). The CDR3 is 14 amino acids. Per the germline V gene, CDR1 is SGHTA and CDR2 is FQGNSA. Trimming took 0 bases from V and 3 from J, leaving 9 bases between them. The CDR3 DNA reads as TGTGCCAGCAGCTTAGCCGGGACCTTCTACGAGCAGTACTTC. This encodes CASSLAGTFYEQYF. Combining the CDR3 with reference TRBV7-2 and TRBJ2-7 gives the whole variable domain GAGVSQSPSNKVTEKGKDVELRCDPISGHTALYWYRQSLGQGLEFLIYFQGNSAPDKSGLPSDRFSAERTGGSVSTLTIQRTQQEDSAVYLCASSLAGTFYEQYFGPGTRLTVT.

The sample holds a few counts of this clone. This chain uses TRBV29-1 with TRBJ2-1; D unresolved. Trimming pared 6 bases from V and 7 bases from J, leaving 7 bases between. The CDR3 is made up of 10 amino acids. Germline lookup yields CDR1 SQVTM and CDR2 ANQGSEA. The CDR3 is CSVKSNEQFF. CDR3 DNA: TGCAGCGTCAAGAGTAATGAGCAGTTCTTC.

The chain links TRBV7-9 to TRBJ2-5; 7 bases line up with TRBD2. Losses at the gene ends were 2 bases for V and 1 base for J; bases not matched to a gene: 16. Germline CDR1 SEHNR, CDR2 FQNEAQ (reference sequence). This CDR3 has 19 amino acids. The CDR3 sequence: CASSLSTGGLFETQETQYF. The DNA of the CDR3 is TGTGCCAGCAGCTTATCGACGGGAGGCCTCTTTGAGACCCAAGAGACCCAGTACTTC.

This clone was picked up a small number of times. CDR3 residues: CAWSPNSGRDGYTF. The CDR3, as DNA: TGTGCCTGGAGTCCCAACAGCGGACGAGATGGCTACACCTTC. The chain uses TRBV30 and TRBJ1-2; D is unclear. The germline V gene has CDR1 GTSNPN and CDR2 SVGIG (reference sequence). CDR3 length: 14 residues. The ends were cut back, 2 bases at V and 6 bases at J, with 16 bases in the middle.

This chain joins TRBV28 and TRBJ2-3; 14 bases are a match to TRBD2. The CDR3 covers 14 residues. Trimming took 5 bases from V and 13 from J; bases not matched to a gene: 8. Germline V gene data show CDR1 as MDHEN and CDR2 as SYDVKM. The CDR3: CASSASRTSGGKYF. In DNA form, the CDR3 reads TGTGCCAGCAGTGCATCGCGGACTAGCGGGGGGAAGTATTTT.

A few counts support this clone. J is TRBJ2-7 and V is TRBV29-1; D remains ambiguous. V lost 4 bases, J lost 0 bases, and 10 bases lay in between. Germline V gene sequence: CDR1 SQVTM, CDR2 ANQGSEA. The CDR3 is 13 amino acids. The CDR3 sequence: CSVGPHASYEQYF. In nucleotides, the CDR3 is TGCAGCGTTGGTCCCCACGCCTCCTACGAGCAGTACTTC.

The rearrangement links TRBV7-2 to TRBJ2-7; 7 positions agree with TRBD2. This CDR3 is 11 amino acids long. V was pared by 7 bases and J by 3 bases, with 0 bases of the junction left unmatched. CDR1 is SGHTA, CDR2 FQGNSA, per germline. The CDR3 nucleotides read TGTGCCAGCACTAGCGGCTACGAGCAGTACTTC. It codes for CASTSGYEQYF.

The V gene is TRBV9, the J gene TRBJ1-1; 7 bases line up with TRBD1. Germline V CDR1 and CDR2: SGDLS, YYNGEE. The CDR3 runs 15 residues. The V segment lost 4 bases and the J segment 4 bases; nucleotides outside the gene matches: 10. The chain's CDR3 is CASSSHRGESTEAFF. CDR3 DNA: TGTGCCAGCAGCTCACACAGGGGAGAGAGCACTGAAGCTTTCTTT.

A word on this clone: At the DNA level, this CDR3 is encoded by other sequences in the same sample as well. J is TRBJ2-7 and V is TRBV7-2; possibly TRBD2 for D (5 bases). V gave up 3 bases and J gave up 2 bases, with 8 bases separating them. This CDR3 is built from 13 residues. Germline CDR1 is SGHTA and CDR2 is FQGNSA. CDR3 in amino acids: CASSFGLTYEQYF. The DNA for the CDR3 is TGTGCCAGCAGCTTTGGACTCACCTACGAGCAGTACTTC.

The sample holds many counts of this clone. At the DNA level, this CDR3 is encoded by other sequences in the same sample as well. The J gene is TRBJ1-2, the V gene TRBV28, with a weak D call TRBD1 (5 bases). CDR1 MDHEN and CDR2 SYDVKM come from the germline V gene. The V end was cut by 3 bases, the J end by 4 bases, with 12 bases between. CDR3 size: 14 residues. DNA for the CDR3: TGTGCCAGCAGTTTGTCCCGACAGAGCTATGGCTACACCTTC. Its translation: CASSLSRQSYGYTF.

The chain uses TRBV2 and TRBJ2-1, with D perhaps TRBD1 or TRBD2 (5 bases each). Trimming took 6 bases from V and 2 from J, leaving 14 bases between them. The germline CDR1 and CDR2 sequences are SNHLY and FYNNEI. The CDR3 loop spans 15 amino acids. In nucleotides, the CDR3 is TGTGCCAGCAGACACCGGGACGTAGCCTACAATGAGCAGTTCTTC. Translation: CASRHRDVAYNEQFF.